This record concerns one TCR beta chain sequence. Its specificity is unknown. This sample is drawn from a study of T cells in Graves' hyperthyroidism and ophthalmopathy. Points from the study as a whole: By a 13 V-J model, ophthalmopathy was set apart from stable hyperthyroidism. A median 6.5 months before onset, the model predicted ophthalmopathy.

Diagnostic decisions used clinical symptoms, serum thyroxine and TRAb, thyroid ultrasound and orbital computed tomography. Regions amplified from RNA transcripts were the TCR beta CDR3 regions. Primed by the HTBI set, a first-round RT-PCR was run on the TCR CDR3. TCRdb reanalysed the multiplex PCR reads using MiXCR and keeps one entry per CDR3 protein. This sample has approximately 640,000 distinct CDR3 sequences, with around 16% found just once. Per the germline V gene, CDR1 is LNHNV and CDR2 is YYDKDF (reference sequence). CDR3 length: 13 residues. Trimming removed 3 bases at V and 6 bases at J, with 11 bases between.

The TCR comes from a man aged 45-65 years with Graves' hyperthyroidism. The V call is TRBV15, the J call TRBJ1-1; D perhaps matches TRBD1 (5 bases). Sequencing input: blood. The CDR3 nucleotides read TGTGCCACCAGCAGTAGGGGAGGCTCTGAAGCTTTCTTT. Amino acids: CATSSRGGSEAFF.